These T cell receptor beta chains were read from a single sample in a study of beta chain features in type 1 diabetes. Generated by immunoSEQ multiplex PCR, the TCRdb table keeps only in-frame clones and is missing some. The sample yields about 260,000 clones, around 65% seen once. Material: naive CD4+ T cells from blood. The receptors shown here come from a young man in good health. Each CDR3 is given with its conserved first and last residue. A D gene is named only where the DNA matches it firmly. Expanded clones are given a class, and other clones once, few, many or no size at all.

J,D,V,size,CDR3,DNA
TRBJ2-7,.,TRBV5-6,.,CASSLSLGAYEQYF,TGTGCCAGCAGCTTGTCATTGGGCGCGTACGAGCAGTACTTC
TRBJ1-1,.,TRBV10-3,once,CAINRGAFF,TGTGCCATCAACAGAGGCGCTTTCTTT
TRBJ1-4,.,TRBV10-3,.,CAISERGTNEKLFF,TGTGCCATCAGTGAGCGGGGAACTAATGAAAAACTGTTTTTT
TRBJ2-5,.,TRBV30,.,CAWSAGRTEGETQYF,TGTGCCTGGAGTGCCGGCCGGACAGAGGGGGAGACCCAGTACTTC
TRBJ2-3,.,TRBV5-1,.,CASSLAGYTDTQYF,TGCGCCAGCAGCTTGGCAGGTTACACAGATACGCAGTATTTT
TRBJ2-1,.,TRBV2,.,CASKGAIWNEQFF,TGTGCCAGCAAAGGCGCAATTTGGAATGAGCAGTTCTTC
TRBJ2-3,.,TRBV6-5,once,CASSYPGPTDTQYF,TGTGCCAGCAGTTACCCGGGCCCAACAGATACGCAGTATTTT
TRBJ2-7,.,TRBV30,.,CAWGSSSYEQYF,TGTGCCTGGGGCTCTAGCTCCTACGAGCAGTACTTC
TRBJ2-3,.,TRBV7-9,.,CASRAADSGLDTQYF,TGTGCCAGCAGGGCAGCTGACAGCGGTTTAGATACGCAGTATTTT
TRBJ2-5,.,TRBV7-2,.,CASSLGGGTSGTQYF,TGTGCCAGCAGCTTAGGGGGCGGCACGAGCGGGACCCAGTACTTC
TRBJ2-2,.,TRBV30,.,CAWSVQAVANTGELFF,TGTGCCTGGAGTGTACAGGCAGTCGCGAACACCGGGGAGCTGTTTTTT
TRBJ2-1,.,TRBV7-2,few,CASSLGLFGANEQFF,TGTGCCAGCAGCTTAGGTTTGTTTGGGGCGAATGAGCAGTTCTTC
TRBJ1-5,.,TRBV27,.,CASSFLGSNQPQHF,TGTGCCAGCAGTTTCTTGGGTAGCAATCAGCCCCAGCATTTT
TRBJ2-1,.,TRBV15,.,CATSRQRGDYNEQFF,TGTGCCACCAGCAGACAGAGGGGGGACTACAATGAGCAGTTCTTC
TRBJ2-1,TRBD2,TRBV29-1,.,CSVSGRAVNEQFF,TGCAGCGTATCGGGGAGGGCAGTCAATGAGCAGTTCTTC
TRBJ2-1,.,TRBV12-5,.,CASGGLNYNEQFF,TGTGCTAGTGGCGGCCTTAATTACAATGAGCAGTTCTTC
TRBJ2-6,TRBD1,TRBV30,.,CAWSLGTGGANVLTF,TGTGCCTGGAGCCTCGGGACAGGCGGGGCCAACGTCCTGACTTTC
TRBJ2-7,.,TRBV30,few,CAWTLGGSYEQYF,TGTGCCTGGACCTTAGGTGGTTCCTACGAGCAGTACTTC
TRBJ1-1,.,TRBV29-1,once,CSGYGTDTEAFF,TGCAGCGGCTACGGGACGGACACTGAAGCTTTCTTT
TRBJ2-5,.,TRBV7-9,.,CASSWERLLQETQYF,TGTGCCAGCAGCTGGGAACGACTGCTCCAAGAGACCCAGTACTTC
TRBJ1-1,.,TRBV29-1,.,CSVSVNTEAFF,TGCAGCGTATCGGTGAACACTGAAGCTTTCTTT
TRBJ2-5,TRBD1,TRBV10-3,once,CAIRKTGGQETQYF,TGTGCCATCAGAAAGACAGGGGGGCAAGAGACCCAGTACTTC
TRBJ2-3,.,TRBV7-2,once,CASSPTGVGADTQYF,TGTGCCAGCAGCCCGACCGGGGTAGGCGCAGATACGCAGTATTTT
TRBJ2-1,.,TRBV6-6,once,CASLRSNEQFF,TGTGCCAGCCTTAGAAGCAATGAGCAGTTCTTC
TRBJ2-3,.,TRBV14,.,CASSQGRGSFPLTDTQYF,TGTGCCAGCAGCCAAGGAAGGGGCTCATTCCCCCTCACAGATACGCAGTATTTT
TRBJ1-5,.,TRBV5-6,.,CASSWGPRELSNQPQHF,TGTGCCAGCAGCTGGGGGCCAAGGGAGCTGAGCAATCAGCCCCAGCATTTT
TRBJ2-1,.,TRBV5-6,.,CASTPLLADYNEQFF,TGTGCCAGCACCCCTCTCCTAGCTGACTACAATGAGCAGTTCTTC
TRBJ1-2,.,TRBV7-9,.,CASSLLRENGYTF,TGTGCCAGCAGCTTACTCAGGGAAAATGGCTACACCTTC
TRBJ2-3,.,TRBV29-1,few,CSVQADTQYF,TGCAGCGTTCAGGCAGATACGCAGTATTTT
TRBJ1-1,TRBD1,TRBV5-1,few,CASSPRQGRGTEAFF,TGCGCCAGCAGCCCTAGACAGGGGCGGGGTACTGAAGCTTTCTTT
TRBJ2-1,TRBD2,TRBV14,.,CASSQASGRDNEQFF,TGTGCCAGCAGCCAAGCTAGCGGGAGGGACAATGAGCAGTTCTTC
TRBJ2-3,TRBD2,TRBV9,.,CASSETSGDTQYF,TGTGCCAGCAGCGAGACTAGCGGAGATACGCAGTATTTT
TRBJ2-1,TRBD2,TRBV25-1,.,CASSDRGDGYNEQFF,TGTGCCAGCAGTGATCGGGGGGACGGGTACAATGAGCAGTTCTTC
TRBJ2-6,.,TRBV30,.,CACEAAGANVLTF,TGTGCCTGCGAGGCGGCCGGGGCCAACGTCCTGACTTTC
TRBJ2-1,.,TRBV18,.,CASSIGLYNEQFF,TGTGCCAGCTCTATAGGACTGTACAATGAGCAGTTCTTC
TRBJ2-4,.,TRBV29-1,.,CSLWDRDIQYF,TGCAGCCTATGGGACCGGGACATTCAGTACTTC
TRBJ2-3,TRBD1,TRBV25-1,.,CASSGRTGIPDTQYF,TGTGCCAGCAGTGGAAGGACAGGAATACCAGATACGCAGTATTTT
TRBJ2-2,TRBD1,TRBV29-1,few,CSVRTGQNTGELFF,TGCAGCGTTCGGACAGGCCAGAACACCGGGGAGCTGTTTTTT
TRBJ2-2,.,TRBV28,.,CASSSPVATGELFF,TGTGCCAGCAGTAGCCCGGTTGCTACCGGGGAGCTGTTTTTT
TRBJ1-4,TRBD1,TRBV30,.,CAWAGTATNEKLFF,TGTGCCTGGGCCGGGACAGCCACTAATGAAAAACTGTTTTTT
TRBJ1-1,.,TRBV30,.,CALEPYTEAFF,TGTGCCCTCGAGCCCTACACTGAAGCTTTCTTT